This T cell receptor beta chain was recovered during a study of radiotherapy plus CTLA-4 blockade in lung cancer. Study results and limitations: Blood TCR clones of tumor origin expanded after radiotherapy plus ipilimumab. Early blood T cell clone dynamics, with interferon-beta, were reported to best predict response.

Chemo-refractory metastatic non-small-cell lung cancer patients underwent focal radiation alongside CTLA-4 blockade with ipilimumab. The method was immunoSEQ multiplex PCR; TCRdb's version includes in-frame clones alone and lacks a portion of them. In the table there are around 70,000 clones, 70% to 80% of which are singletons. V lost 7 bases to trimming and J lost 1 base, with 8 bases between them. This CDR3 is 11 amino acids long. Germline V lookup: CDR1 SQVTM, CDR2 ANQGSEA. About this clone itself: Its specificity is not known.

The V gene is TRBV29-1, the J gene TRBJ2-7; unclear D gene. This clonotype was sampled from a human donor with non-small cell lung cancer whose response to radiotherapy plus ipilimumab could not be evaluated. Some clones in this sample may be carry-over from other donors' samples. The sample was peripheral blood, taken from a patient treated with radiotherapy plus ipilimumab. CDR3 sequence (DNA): TGCAGCGGTGGCAGGTCCTACGAGCAGTACTTC. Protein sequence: CSGGRSYEQYF.